This is a list of T cell receptor beta chains from one sample in a study of T cells in Graves' hyperthyroidism and ophthalmopathy. TCRdb itself ran the multiplex PCR reads through MiXCR, one entry per CDR3 protein. The sample contains approximately 480,000 distinct CDR3 sequences, less than 25% of which appear only once. Sequencing was done on a sample of blood. The receptors originated from a man aged 18 to 30 with Graves' hyperthyroidism. Each CDR3 is given with its conserved first and last residue. The D gene is left open where the match is weak. The listing skips clone size in some rows; elsewhere it reads once, few, many or a size class.

TRBJ2-7 | - | TRBV28 | many | TGTGCCAGCAGCTACTACCAATCGGCGGGGACCTACGAGCAGTACTTC | CASSYYQSAGTYEQYF
TRBJ1-1 | TRBD1 | TRBV11-2 | many | TGTGCCAGCAGCTTAATTGACAGGGTGGTGAACACTGAAGCTTTCTTT | CASSLIDRVVNTEAFF
TRBJ1-1 | - | TRBV30 | - | TGTGCCTGGAGTCTTCGGGGGCGAAGGTCTGAAGCTTTCTTT | CAWSLRGRRSEAFF
TRBJ2-7 | TRBD2 | TRBV3-1 | - | TGTGCCAGCAGCCCCCCCGGGACTAGCGGATACGAGCAGTACTTC | CASSPPGTSGYEQYF
TRBJ2-5 | - | TRBV15 | few | TGTGCCACCAGCAACCGCCGGGGGTCCCAAGAGACCCAGTACTTC | CATSNRRGSQETQYF
TRBJ1-5 | - | TRBV15 | many | TGTGCCACCAGCCTCTTTTCTGCGCCCCAGCATTTT | CATSLFSAPQHF
TRBJ2-7 | - | TRBV5-1 | - | TGCGCCAGCAGCTCTACCGGGGGTGCCTACGAGCAGTACTTC | CASSSTGGAYEQYF
TRBJ2-5 | TRBD2 | TRBV11-2 | - | TGTGCCAGCAGCTTAGGCGTTGTAGCGGGGGTACAAGAGACCCAGTACTTC | CASSLGVVAGVQETQYF
TRBJ1-2 | - | TRBV18 | - | TGTGCCAGCTCACCAAGGCGGGATGGCTACACCTTC | CASSPRRDGYTF
TRBJ1-2 | TRBD1 | TRBV20-1 | - | TGCAGTGCTAGAGGGACAGGGTTTTATGGCTACACCTTC | CSARGTGFYGYTF
TRBJ2-7 | TRBD1 | TRBV28 | few | TGTGCCAGCGCTCAGGGGGTTGGCTCCTACGAGCAGTACTTC | CASAQGVGSYEQYF
TRBJ1-1 | - | TRBV28 | many | TGTGCCAGCAGTTCCTCCTTGACAGACCCGAACACTGAAGCTTTCTTT | CASSSSLTDPNTEAFF
TRBJ2-1 | - | TRBV4-1 | few | TGCGCCAGCAGCCAAGTCGCCGGGACACATAATGAGCAGTTCTTC | CASSQVAGTHNEQFF
TRBJ1-1 | - | TRBV6-1 | - | - | CASSRLSDVNTEAFF
TRBJ1-1 | - | TRBV6-1 | - | TGTGCCAGCAGTGAATCCGGTTCAGACACTGAAGCTTTCTTT | CASSESGSDTEAFF
TRBJ2-7 | - | TRBV11-2 | many | TGTGCCAGCAGCTTAGGTGGGGGGAGAAGGGTCTACGAGCAGTACTTC | CASSLGGGRRVYEQYF
TRBJ1-1 | - | TRBV6-5 | many | TGTGCCAGCAGTTACGATGAGGGGAGAGCTGAAGCTTTCTTT | CASSYDEGRAEAFF
TRBJ1-5 | TRBD1 | TRBV12-3/TRBV12-4 | few | TGTGCCAGCAGTTTGTCAGGGGGCCGATTGCCCCAGCATTTT | CASSLSGGRLPQHF
TRBJ1-5 | - | TRBV28 | many | TGTGCCAGCAGTGCAACACAGGGAAGCAATCAGCCCCAGCATTTT | CASSATQGSNQPQHF
TRBJ1-5 | TRBD1 | TRBV28 | many | TGTGCCAGCAGTTCCTCCGGGACAGGGTATCAGCCCCAGCATTTT | CASSSSGTGYQPQHF
TRBJ1-1 | - | TRBV12-3/TRBV12-4 | - | TGTGCCAGCAGTTTAGACTGGCAGGGGAACACTGAAGCTTTCTTT | CASSLDWQGNTEAFF
TRBJ1-2 | - | TRBV3-1 | - | TGTGCCAGCAGCTTACGGGACGGATCTAACTATGGCTACACCTTC | CASSLRDGSNYGYTF
TRBJ1-5 | TRBD1 | TRBV20-1 | many | TGCAGTGCTAGAGATGGGACAGGGGGACAGCCCCAGCATTTT | CSARDGTGGQPQHF
TRBJ2-5 | - | TRBV7-7 | - | TGTGCTAGCAGCTTAGACGGAATTGGGACCCAGTACTTC | CASSLDGIGTQYF
TRBJ1-2 | TRBD1 | TRBV19 | many | TGTGCCAGTAGTTCCCGGACAGGGGATTATGGCTACACCTTC | CASSSRTGDYGYTF
TRBJ1-5 | - | TRBV6-1 | once | TGTGCCTCAGGACAGATAGTAGGTCAGCCCCAGCATTTT | CASGQIVGQPQHF
TRBJ1-5 | - | TRBV19 | many | TGTGCCAGTAACCGCTTTCGAGAGCCTAGCAGCAATCAGCCCCAGCATTTT | CASNRFREPSSNQPQHF
TRBJ1-1 | TRBD1 | TRBV3-1 | few | TGTGCCAGCAGCCAAGCCCGGACAGGGAGGACTGAAGCTTTCTTT | CASSQARTGRTEAFF
TRBJ2-7 | - | TRBV10-3 | - | TGTGCCATCAGTGGGCAGGGAGGCTACGAGCAGTACTTC | CAISGQGGYEQYF
TRBJ1-2 | TRBD1 | TRBV19 | many | TGTGCCAGTAGTATCGGACAGGCTACATATGGCTACACCTTC | CASSIGQATYGYTF
TRBJ2-7 | - | TRBV7-2 | - | TGTGCCAGCAGCTTAGCGCGAACTCGTCATGACGAGCAGTACTTC | CASSLARTRHDEQYF